A selection of T cell receptor beta chains follows, all from one sample in a study of T cell responses to AZD1222 COVID-19 vaccine. Libraries were prepared by immunoSEQ multiplex PCR; TCRdb keeps only in-frame clonotypes and omits some of them. The sample includes about 57,000 clones, approximately 86% of them seen just once. The starting material was peripheral blood, obtained on day 0 of AZD1222 vaccination. These receptors all come from an adult in good health. Both conserved end residues are part of each CDR3. A D gene is named only where the DNA matches it firmly. Not all rows give a size; the values are once, few, many and, for expanded clones, a class.

>TRBJ2-2|NA|TRBV5-4|NA
TGTGCCAGCAGCTTGGATGCCGGGGAGCTGTTTTTT
CASSLDAGELFF
>TRBJ2-7|NA|TRBV11-2|NA
TGTGCCAGCAGCGGCGTCAGGGTAGGGGAGCAGTACTTC
CASSGVRVGEQYF
>TRBJ2-5|NA|TRBV4-3|NA
TGCGCCAGCAGCCAAGCCGGGCTAGGGGAGGAGACCCAGTACTTC
CASSQAGLGEETQYF
>TRBJ1-2|NA|TRBV6-5|NA
TGTGCCAGCAGTTACTCTCGGGCGGATGGCTATGGCTACACCTTC
CASSYSRADGYGYTF
>TRBJ2-2|NA|TRBV7-3|TRBD2
TGTGCCAGCAGAGCTAGCGGGGAGTCCGGGGAGCTGTTTTTT
CASRASGESGELFF
>TRBJ2-7|NA|TRBV27|NA
TGTGCCAGCAGTTTATCAGGGCGACTTTACGAGCAGTACTTC
CASSLSGRLYEQYF
>TRBJ2-1|NA|TRBV5-1|TRBD2
TGCGCCAGCAGCCCGAACTCCGGGACTAGCGGTCCGGGCTACAATGAGCAGTTCTTC
CASSPNSGTSGPGYNEQFF
>TRBJ2-1|NA|TRBV5-1|NA
TGCGCCAGCAGCTTCGGGGGTATCGCCACCGATGAGCAGTTCTTC
CASSFGGIATDEQFF
>TRBJ1-1|NA|TRBV7-9|NA
TGTGCCAGCAGCTTAGGTAACGGACCCCTATATTTCTTT
CASSLGNGPLYFF
>TRBJ1-1|once|TRBV30|NA
TGTGCCTGGACACCCGGGACATTTAACACTGAAGCTTTCTTT
CAWTPGTFNTEAFF
>TRBJ1-1|NA|TRBV4-3|NA
TGCGCCAGCAGCCAAGGGAGTCCGGGACTGAATGAAGCTTTCTTT
CASSQGSPGLNEAFF
>TRBJ2-7|NA|TRBV19|TRBD2
TGTGCCAGTACCCATTCTAGCGGGGCCTCCTACGAGCAGTACTTC
CASTHSSGASYEQYF
>TRBJ2-1|NA|TRBV4-1|NA
TGCGCCAGCAGCCAAGTAACGAATGAGCAGTTCTTC
CASSQVTNEQFF
>TRBJ2-2|NA|TRBV6-5|NA
TGTGCCAGCAGTTACGCCTTAGGGGCGGGTAGCGGGGAGCTGTTTTTT
CASSYALGAGSGELFF
>TRBJ2-1|NA|TRBV29-1|NA
TGCAGCGTCGCCGGGACCCTCAGCTCCTACAATGAGCAGTTCTTC
CSVAGTLSSYNEQFF
>TRBJ2-3|NA|TRBV6-5|TRBD1
TGTGCCAGCGGAAGGACAGGGGGAAGCACAGATACGCAGTATTTT
CASGRTGGSTDTQYF
>TRBJ1-2|NA|TRBV15|TRBD1
TGTGCCACTCAACAGGGGGCCTCGGACTATGGCTACACCTTC
CATQQGASDYGYTF
>TRBJ1-5|NA|TRBV19|TRBD1
TGTGCCAGTAGCACCTGGGACAGCGAAAGAGATCAGCCCCAGCATTTT
CASSTWDSERDQPQHF
>TRBJ2-7|once|TRBV5-8|NA
TGTGCCAGCAGCCCGCTTAGGTTC
CASSPLRF
>TRBJ2-1|few|TRBV6-5|NA
TGTGCCAGCAGTTACCCCTTGGCGAGTGAGCAGTTCTTC
CASSYPLASEQFF
>TRBJ2-7|few|TRBV2|NA
TGTGCCAGCAGCCTAGACGAGAGCTCCTACGAGCAGTACTTC
CASSLDESSYEQYF
>TRBJ2-2|NA|TRBV19|TRBD2
TGTGCCAGTAAGCGGGAGTTGAACACCGGGGAGCTGTTTTTT
CASKRELNTGELFF
>TRBJ1-1|few|TRBV6-5|NA
TGTGCCATCCGAGCAAGGAACACTGAAGCTTTCTTT
CAIRARNTEAFF
>TRBJ2-2|NA|TRBV7-3|NA
TGTGCCAGCAGCTGGGACAACACCGGGGAGCTGTTTTTT
CASSWDNTGELFF
>TRBJ2-5|NA|TRBV9|NA
TGTGCCAGCAGCGTAGTAGGTTCGGGGCCGCGAGAGACCCAGTACTTC
CASSVVGSGPRETQYF
>TRBJ2-7|NA|TRBV7-3|NA
TGTGCCAGCAGCTTAACAGGGTCGGGCGAGCAGTACTTC
CASSLTGSGEQYF
>TRBJ1-3|NA|TRBV4-2|NA
TGTGCCAGCAGCTTCAGACCCAGGGTCTCTGGAAACACCATATATTTT
CASSFRPRVSGNTIYF
>TRBJ2-5|NA|TRBV10-3|NA
TGTGCCATCAGTGCCTTCAGTGGGGAGACCCAGTACTTC
CAISAFSGETQYF
>TRBJ2-7|NA|TRBV27|TRBD2
TGTGCCAGCAGTTGGAGGGAGGGAGCCTACGAGCAGTACTTC
CASSWREGAYEQYF
>TRBJ2-7|NA|TRBV5-1|TRBD2
TGCGCCAGCAGGGTGACTAGCGGGAGAGCGAGCTCCTACGAGCAGTACTTC
CASRVTSGRASSYEQYF
>TRBJ2-1|NA|TRBV3-1/TRBV3-2|NA
TGTGCCAGCAGCCAAGATTACCCTAGCGTCTTAACCTACAATGAGCAGTTCTTC
CASSQDYPSVLTYNEQFF
>TRBJ1-1|NA|TRBV10-2|TRBD1
TGCGCCAGCAGGGATACAGGGGGCCGGGACACTGAAGCTTTCTTT
CASRDTGGRDTEAFF
>TRBJ2-1|NA|TRBV5-4|TRBD2
TGTGCCAGCAGCCCGACTAGCGGGAGGGATGATGAGCAGTTCTTC
CASSPTSGRDDEQFF
>TRBJ1-2|NA|TRBV3-1/TRBV3-2|TRBD1
TGTGCCAGCAGCCGAGACAGGGGCCAATATCCCTATGGCTACACCTTC
CASSRDRGQYPYGYTF
>TRBJ1-2|once|TRBV28|TRBD1
TGTGCCAGCAGTTTAGGGGACAGGGGGCCTTATGGCTACACCTTC
CASSLGDRGPYGYTF